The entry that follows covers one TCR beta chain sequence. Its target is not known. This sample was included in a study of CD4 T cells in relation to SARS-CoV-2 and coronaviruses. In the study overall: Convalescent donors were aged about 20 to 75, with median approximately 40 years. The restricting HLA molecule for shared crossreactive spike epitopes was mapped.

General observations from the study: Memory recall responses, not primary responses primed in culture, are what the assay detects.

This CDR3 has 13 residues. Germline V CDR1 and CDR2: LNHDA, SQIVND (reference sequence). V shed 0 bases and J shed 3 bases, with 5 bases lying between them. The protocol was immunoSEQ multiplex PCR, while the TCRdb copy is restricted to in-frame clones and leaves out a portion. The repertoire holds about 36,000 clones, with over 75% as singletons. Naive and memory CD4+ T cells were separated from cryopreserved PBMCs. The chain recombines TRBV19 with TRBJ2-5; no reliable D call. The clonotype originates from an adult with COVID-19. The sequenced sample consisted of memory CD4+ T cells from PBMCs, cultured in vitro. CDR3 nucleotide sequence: TGTGCCAGTAGTATAGATTGGGAAGAGACCCAGTACTTC. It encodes CASSIDWEETQYF. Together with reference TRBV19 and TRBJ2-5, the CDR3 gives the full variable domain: DGGITQSPKYLFRKEGQNVTLSCEQNLNHDAMYWYRQDPGQGLRLIYYSQIVNDFQKGDIAEGYSVSREKKESFPLTVTSAQKNPTAFYLCASSIDWEETQYFGPGTRLLVL.